Sequencing of this T cell receptor (beta chain) was carried out in a study of cytomegalovirus exposure and HLA in healthy donors. Whole-study results and caveats: Indistinguishable V segments, including TRBV6-2 and TRBV6-3, were excluded.

As for this clone: Its cognate antigen is unknown.

The PCR was carried out with 60 Vbeta primers and 13 Jbeta primers. Profiled with immunoSEQ multiplex PCR; TCRdb holds only in-frame clones, not every one. The sample has over 120,000 clones, around 72% seen once. The germline V gene encodes CDR1 SGHAT and CDR2 FQNNGV. V was clipped by 5 bases and J by 7 bases, with 18 bases between them. CDR3 size: 14 residues. This chain uses TRBV11-2 with TRBJ2-7, with D possibly matching TRBD1 (6 bases). Sequences were obtained from PBMCs. The source of this sequence is a man younger than 35 in good health and CMV-seropositive. CDR3 in amino acids: CASSVGATVREQYF. The CDR3 DNA sequence: TGTGCCAGCAGCGTGGGGGCCACCGTGAGGGAGCAGTACTTC.